One sample yielded the 20 T cell receptor beta chains listed below, sequenced in a study of regulatory T cells in long-lasting Graves disease. Time point reported: persistent/refractory GD, antithyroid drugs over 5 years with positive TRAb. The TCR library was made from RNA extracted from PBMCs. The TCR beta library used iRepertoire HTBI primers with Arm-PCR amplification of CDR3. TCRdb re-analysed the multiplex PCR reads in MiXCR, keeping a single row per CDR3 protein. Of around 400,000 distinct CDR3 sequences in the sample, 23% were seen once. The material was peripheral blood mononuclear cells (PBMCs), obtained when the disease was refractory, from a patient treated with antithyroid drugs. The receptors were gathered from a female donor with Graves disease.

This clonotype came up many times. The chain is built from TRBV28 and TRBJ1-2, with TRBD1 as a possible D gene (5 bases). The CDR3 is 16 residues long. CDR1 and CDR2 from the germline V gene are MDHEN and SYDVKM. V was shortened by 3 bases and J by 8 bases, with 22 bases between the two germline ends. The DNA of the CDR3 is TGTGCCAGCAGTTTTCGATACAGGTTCCGCAGCGAGGGCTACACCTTC. Translating it yields CASSFRYRFRSEGYTF.

V usage is TRBV12-3 or TRBV12-4 and J usage is TRBJ2-1; D is unclear. Trimming removed 7 bases at V and 4 bases at J, with 11 bases between. The CDR3 is made up of 13 amino acids. The CDR3 DNA reads as TGTGCCAGCACCTTAGACGGATACAATGAGCAGTTCTTC. Protein product: CASTLDGYNEQFF.

This rearrangement joins TRBV5-1 to TRBJ2-3, with a weak D call TRBD2 (5 bases). From germline, CDR1 is SGHRS and CDR2 YFSETQ. CDR3 length equals 15 residues. V shed 0 bases and J shed 1 base, with 9 bases lying between them. The CDR3, as DNA: TGCGCCAGCAGCTTGGCCGGGGATGGCACAGATACGCAGTATTTT. Translating gives CASSLAGDGTDTQYF.

This clonotype appeared many times. The chain recombines TRBV24-1 with TRBJ2-2, with D perhaps matching TRBD1 (6 bases). Germline CDR1 KGHDR, CDR2 SFDVKD. Trimming took 4 bases from V and 5 from J, leaving 22 bases between them. The CDR3 is 18 residues long. The CDR3 DNA reads TGTGCCACCAGTGACCCGCCGGGACATCCTCGGTTTACCGGGGAGCTGTTTTTT. Its translation: CATSDPPGHPRFTGELFF.

The chain is built from TRBV5-1 and TRBJ1-1; D not certain. The CDR3 totals 15 residues. Germline values: CDR1 SGHRS, CDR2 YFSETQ. V dropped 3 bases and J dropped 5 bases, with 17 bases sitting between them. The CDR3 loop reads CASSYNGEQSTEAFF. The CDR3 DNA reads as TGCGCCAGCAGCTATAACGGGGAACAAAGTACTGAAGCTTTCTTT.

This clonotype occurred many times. This chain links TRBV5-1 with TRBJ1-2; D may be TRBD1 (5 bases). The CDR3 is 16 residues long. Between the trimmed V and J ends, which lost 4 bases and 6 bases, there was a span of 22 bases. In germline, CDR1 is SGHRS, CDR2 YFSETQ. CDR3: CASSGGPGTYLDGYTF. For the CDR3, the DNA is TGCGCCAGCAGCGGGGGTCCGGGGACGTATTTGGATGGCTACACCTTC. Filled out from reference TRBV5-1 and TRBJ1-2, the complete variable domain reads KAGVTQTPRYLIKTRGQQVTLSCSPISGHRSVSWYQQTPGQGLQFLFEYFSETQRNKGNFPGRFSGRQFSNSRSEMNVSTLELGDSALYLCASSGGPGTYLDGYTFGSGTRLTVV.

This clonotype turned up a few times. The CDR3 reads CSVEPETGELFF. As DNA, the CDR3 is TGCAGCGTTGAGCCCGAGACCGGGGAGCTGTTTTTT. The V and J genes are TRBV29-1 and TRBJ2-2; no reliable D call. Between the trimmed V and J ends, which lost 3 bases and 5 bases, there was a span of 7 bases. The CDR3 sequence is 12 residues long. Germline CDR1 reads SQVTM; CDR2 reads ANQGSEA.

This clonotype was seen repeatedly, ten times or more. CDR3 amino acids: CASSGQRVNTEAFF. CDR3 bases: TGTGCCAGCAGTGGACAGAGAGTGAACACTGAAGCTTTCTTT. V is TRBV12-3 or TRBV12-4 and J is TRBJ1-1; weak D call: TRBD1 (6 bases). CDR3 length: 14 amino acids. V was clipped by 5 bases and J by 0 bases, with 10 bases between them.

The table lists this clonotype with a few counts. The chain carries TRBV20-1 and TRBJ2-5; D might be TRBD2 (6 bases). The ends were cut back, 5 bases at V and 2 bases at J, with 18 bases in the middle. Germline V gives CDR1 DFQATT, CDR2 SNEGSKA (reference sequence). This CDR3 is 15 amino acids long. The CDR3 loop is CSAPFRGLLQETQYF. The CDR3 region has the DNA TGCAGTGCTCCCTTCCGGGGACTCCTACAAGAGACCCAGTACTTC.

This clonotype was recorded a few times. V and J are TRBV11-1 and TRBJ1-4; D unresolved. CDR3 length: 14 amino acids. Trimming pared 3 bases from V and 7 bases from J, leaving 12 bases between. Germline CDR1 SGHAT, CDR2 FQDESV (reference sequence). In DNA form, the CDR3 reads TGTGCCAGCAGCTTTCGCGGGGATAGTGAAAAACTGTTTTTT. Its protein product is CASSFRGDSEKLFF.

The gene calls are TRBV5-1 and TRBJ2-7; 7 bases agree with TRBD2. The junction had 7 bases not matched to a gene; V was cut back by 7 bases and J by 0 bases. The CDR3 runs to 14 residues. Germline CDR1 and CDR2: SGHRS and YFSETQ. The DNA for the CDR3 is TGCGCCAGCGCCCGAGGGACTAACTCCTACGAGCAGTACTTC. The encoded protein is CASARGTNSYEQYF.

With regard to this clonotype: Likely a read error: the CDR3 ends without its conserved phenylalanine or tryptophan. The CDR3 DNA reads as TGTGCCAGCAGGACTAGCGGGGTCTCCTACGAGCAGTACTCC. This gives the protein CASRTSGVSYEQYS. The chain joins TRBV2 to TRBJ2-7; 11 nucleotides match TRBD2. Germline values: CDR1 SNHLY, CDR2 FYNNEI. With V trimmed by 6 bases and J by 0 bases, 1 base remained unmatched. This CDR3 comprises 14 residues.

The table lists this clonotype with many counts. This sequence joins TRBV20-1 and TRBJ2-5; D is unclear. V lost 0 bases, J lost 1 base, and 9 bases lay in between. The CDR3 has 14 residues. CDR1 DFQATT and CDR2 SNEGSKA come from the germline V gene (reference sequence). For the CDR3, the DNA is TGCAGTGCTAGAGATCAGGACGGCCAAGAGACCCAGTACTTC. Encoded protein: CSARDQDGQETQYF.

This clonotype is a singleton in its sample. A junction end diverges from the germline sequence, so it may reflect a read error. V and J are TRBV6-2 or TRBV6-3 and TRBJ1-2, with a weak D call TRBD1 (6 bases). The CDR3 length is 13 residues. CDR1 MNHEY and CDR2 SVGEGT come from the germline V gene. Here the CDR3 reads CAGRIGRGNGYTF. For the CDR3, the DNA is TGTGCCGGCAGGATAGGAAGGGGGAATGGCTACACCTTC.

This clonotype was counted a few times. The chain uses TRBV5-1 and TRBJ2-7; 7 positions match TRBD1. The CDR3 loop spans 15 amino acids. V lost 4 bases and J lost 3; bases outside the gene matches: 10. Germline assignment: CDR1 SGHRS and CDR2 YFSETQ. CDR3: CASSLPGTANYEQYF. The CDR3, as DNA: TGCGCCAGCAGCCTCCCCGGGACAGCTAACTACGAGCAGTACTTC.

This clonotype was seen a handful of times. The chain combines TRBV29-1 with TRBJ1-4, with D possibly being TRBD1 (6 bases). Germline V CDR1 and CDR2: SQVTM, ANQGSEA. The germline V and J ends were trimmed by 0 bases and 7 bases, with 12 bases remaining between them. The CDR3 loop spans 14 amino acids. The DNA for the CDR3 is TGCAGCGTTGAAGATCTTGGCAGGGGTGAAAAACTGTTTTTT. Protein sequence: CSVEDLGRGEKLFF.

This rearrangement joins TRBV7-6 to TRBJ2-1, with 7 bases fitting TRBD2. Germline CDR1 SGHVS, CDR2 FNYEAQ. This CDR3 has 14 amino acids. After removal of 7 bases from V and 5 bases from J, the junction contained 8 bases not matched to a gene. The CDR3 loop reads CASTQRGNHNEQFF. The CDR3 DNA reads as TGTGCCAGCACCCAGCGGGGCAATCACAATGAGCAGTTCTTC.

The V call is TRBV2, the J call TRBJ2-1; 11 bases align to TRBD2. The CDR3 contains 17 residues. In germline, CDR1 is SNHLY, CDR2 FYNNEI. V gave up 2 bases and J gave up 6 bases; unmatched junction bases: 9. DNA for the CDR3: TGTGCCAGCAGTGAAATTTTAGCGGGAGGGCCCGGCAATGAGCAGTTCTTC. This translates into CASSEILAGGPGNEQFF.

This clonotype was observed at least ten times. This chain uses TRBV6-9 with TRBJ2-2, with D possibly matching TRBD1 (5 bases). CDR1 and CDR2 from the germline V gene are MNHGY and SVAAGI. CDR3 length: 14 amino acids. Deletions cut 4 bases from V and 4 bases from J, with 10 bases between. CDR3 bases: TGTGCCAGCAGTTTACAGGAACTCACCGGGGAGCTGTTTTTT. Translated, it gives CASSLQELTGELFF.

The rearrangement links TRBV19 to TRBJ2-7; 9 bases are a match to TRBD1. The CDR3 loop spans 15 amino acids. CDR1 is LNHDA, CDR2 SQIVND, per germline (reference sequence). Trimming cost V 2 bases and J 6 bases; bases outside gene matches: 8. The CDR3 nucleotides read TGTGCCAGTAGTATATGGGGACAGGGTTCTGCCGAGCAGTACTTC. Its protein product is CASSIWGQGSAEQYF.